The present entry profiles one TCR beta chain with its context. No antigen is known for it. CDR1 and CDR2 from the germline V gene are SGHRS and YFSETQ. CDR3 size: 15 residues. V was clipped by 1 base and J by 10 bases, with 19 bases between them. This specimen belongs to a study of post-analysis software for immune sequencing data. Study findings and constraints: Under the F measure, samples that were prepared in one batch clustered strongly together. Compared against controls, patients with multiple sclerosis displayed significantly lower normalized Chao1 diversity. In patients, TRBV5-6, TRBV5-1 and TRBV20-1 belonged to several TRBV segments found more frequently than in controls.

Prepared libraries of TCR beta cDNA carried unique molecular identifiers. Between roughly 1 and 10 million T cells gave rise to approximately 520,000 cDNA molecules. TCRdb reanalysed the PCR reads using MiXCR and keeps one entry per CDR3 protein. The table records roughly 800,000 distinct CDR3 sequences, roughly 58% of them present only once. This sequence originates from a girl aged 10 to 17 with multiple sclerosis. The specimen was blood. The rearrangement uses TRBV5-1 and TRBJ2-3; tentatively, D is TRBD2 (6 bases). CDR3 nucleotide sequence: TGCGCCAGCAGCTTGTTCGCGGGGAACAGTTCTCCGCAGTATTTT. This encodes CASSLFAGNSSPQYF.